The clone carrying this T cell receptor beta chain was observed a single time. Other DNA variants within this sample encode the same CDR3. Assay used: immunoSEQ multiplex PCR; TCRdb lists only in-frame clones, some missing. The profile shows roughly 2,000,000 clones, over 85% of them singletons. The V and J ends lost 5 bases and 2 bases, in that order; junction bases with no gene match: 6. Germline V gives CDR1 MNHEY, CDR2 SMNVEV (reference sequence). This CDR3 comprises 15 residues. The sample is drawn from a study of shared clonotypes between healthy human individuals. CD45RO-negative, CCR7-selected cells formed the naive CD8 fraction, which excluded terminally differentiated effector memory CD45RA+ cells.

Sequencing was carried out using naive CD8+ T cells from PBMCs. The sequence was collected from a man in his late teens or twenties in good health. Some clones in this sample may be carry-over from other donors' samples. V is TRBV27 and J is TRBJ2-1; 7 bases align to TRBD1. As DNA, the CDR3 is TGTGCCAGCAGTCTCAGGACAGGCCCCTACAATGAGCAGTTCTTC. Its protein product is CASSLRTGPYNEQFF.